The sequence of this T cell receptor beta chain was determined in a study of radiotherapy plus CTLA-4 blockade in lung cancer. Study details: Among patients, around 19% showed objective responses, and about 30% had disease control.

On this clone: Its antigen is unknown.

Study outcomes and limitations: Tumor-origin TCR clones grew in blood after radiotherapy plus ipilimumab. Per reports, early blood T cell clone dynamics, plus interferon-beta, forecast response most strongly.

Those patients who had chemo-refractory metastatic non-small-cell lung cancer were given focal radiation along with CTLA-4 blockade through ipilimumab. Clones were read by immunoSEQ multiplex PCR, and TCRdb kept only the in-frame ones, dropping some. The repertoire holds some 60,000 clones, with around 80% as singletons. This clonotype was sampled from a human donor with non-small cell lung cancer who had a partial response to radiotherapy plus ipilimumab. The sample was peripheral blood, taken from a patient treated with radiotherapy plus ipilimumab.

The CDR3: CASSELPGRYYGYTF. The DNA of the CDR3 is TGTGCCAGCAGTGAATTGCCAGGGAGGTACTATGGCTACACCTTC. The rearrangement links TRBV2 to TRBJ1-2; TRBD1 is a possible D gene (5 bases). Germline-derived CDR1 and CDR2 are SNHLY and FYNNEI. The CDR3 has 15 residues. V shed 2 bases and J shed 3 bases, with 13 bases lying between them.